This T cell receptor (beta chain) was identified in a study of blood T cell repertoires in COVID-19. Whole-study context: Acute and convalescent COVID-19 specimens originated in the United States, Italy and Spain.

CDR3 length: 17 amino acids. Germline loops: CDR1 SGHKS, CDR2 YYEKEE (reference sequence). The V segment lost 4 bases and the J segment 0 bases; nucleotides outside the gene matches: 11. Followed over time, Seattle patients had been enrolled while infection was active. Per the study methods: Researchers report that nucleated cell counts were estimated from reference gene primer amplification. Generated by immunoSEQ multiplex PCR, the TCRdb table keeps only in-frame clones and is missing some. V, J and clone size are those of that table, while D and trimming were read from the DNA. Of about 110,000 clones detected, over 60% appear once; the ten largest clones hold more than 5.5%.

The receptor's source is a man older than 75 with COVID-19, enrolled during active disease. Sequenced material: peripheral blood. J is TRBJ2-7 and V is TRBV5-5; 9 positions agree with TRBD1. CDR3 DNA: TGTGCCAGCAGCAGCACCGGGACAGGGACCCTCTCCTACGAGCAGTACTTC. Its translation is CASSSTGTGTLSYEQYF.